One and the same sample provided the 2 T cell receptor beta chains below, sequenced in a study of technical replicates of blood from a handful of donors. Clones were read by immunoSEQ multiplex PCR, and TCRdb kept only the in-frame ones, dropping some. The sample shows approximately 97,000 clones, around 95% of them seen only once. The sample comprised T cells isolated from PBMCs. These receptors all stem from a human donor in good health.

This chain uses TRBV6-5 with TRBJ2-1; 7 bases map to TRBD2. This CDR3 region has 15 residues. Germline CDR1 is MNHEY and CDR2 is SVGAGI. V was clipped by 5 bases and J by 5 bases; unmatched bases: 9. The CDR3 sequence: CASSRGGSVNNEQFF. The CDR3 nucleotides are TGTGCCAGCAGTCGCGGGGGTAGCGTCAACAATGAGCAGTTCTTC.

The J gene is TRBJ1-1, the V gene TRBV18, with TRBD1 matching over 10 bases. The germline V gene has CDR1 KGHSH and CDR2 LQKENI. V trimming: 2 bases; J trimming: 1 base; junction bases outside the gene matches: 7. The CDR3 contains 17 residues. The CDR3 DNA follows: TGTGCCAGCTCACCATCTGACAGGGGGCCCTCGAACACTGAAGCTTTCTTT. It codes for CASSPSDRGPSNTEAFF.